This T cell receptor (beta chain) was recorded in a study of T cell changes during pregnancy in multiple sclerosis. Only in-frame clones appear in the TCRdb table, and some are missing; sequencing was by immunoSEQ multiplex PCR. In the table there are 65,000 to 85,000 clones, around nine tenths of which are singletons. The CDR3 totals 12 residues. The germline V and J ends were trimmed by 6 bases and 10 bases, with 15 bases remaining between them. The rearrangement joins TRBV23-1 to TRBJ1-2, with D unresolved. TRBV23-1 is designated an ORF whose function remains uncertain. The TCR sequence derives from a female donor with multiple sclerosis, enrolled in a pregnancy study. Source: CD4+ T cells from peripheral blood mononuclear cells, taken before pregnancy. CDR3 nucleotide sequence: TGCGCCAGCAGCCGATGCCGAGATGACTACACCTTC. It codes for CASSRCRDDYTF.